The TCR beta chain described here comes from a study of graft-versus-host responses after intestinal transplantation. General observations from the study: Circulating GvH clone levels at their peak were associated with HvG declines (early post-transplant).

TCRdb's copy holds only in-frame clones and misses some; the assay was immunoSEQ multiplex PCR. The data contain about 50,000 clones, around 90% of them singletons. V lost 4 bases to trimming and J lost 8 bases; unmatched junction nucleotides: 12. The CDR3 extends over 15 amino acids. Germline V CDR1 and CDR2: SNHLY, FYNNEI. On this clone itself: The antigen remains undetermined.

Sequences were derived from unstimulated CD4+ T cells sorted from spleen or lymph node cells, sampled before transplant. The chain couples TRBV2 to TRBJ1-2, with 8 bases that match TRBD1. The source is a human donor who was the organ donor for an intestinal transplant. The CDR3 nucleotides are TGTGCCAGCAGTGCCCAACCTGTGCAGGGGGCCGGCTACACCTTC. Translated: CASSAQPVQGAGYTF.